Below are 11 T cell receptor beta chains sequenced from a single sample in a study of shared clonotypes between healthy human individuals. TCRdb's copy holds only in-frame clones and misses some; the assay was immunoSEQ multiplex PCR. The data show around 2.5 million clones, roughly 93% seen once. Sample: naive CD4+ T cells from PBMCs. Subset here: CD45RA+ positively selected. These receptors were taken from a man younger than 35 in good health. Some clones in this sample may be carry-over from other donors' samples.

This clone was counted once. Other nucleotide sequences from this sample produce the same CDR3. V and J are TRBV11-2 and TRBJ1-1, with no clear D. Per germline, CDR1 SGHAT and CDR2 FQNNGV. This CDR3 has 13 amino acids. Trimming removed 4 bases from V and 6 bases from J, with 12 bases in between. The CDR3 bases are TGTGCCAGCAGCTCCCGACCGGGTGCTGAAGCTTTCTTT. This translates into CASSSRPGAEAFF. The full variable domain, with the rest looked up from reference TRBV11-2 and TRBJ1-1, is EAGVAQSPRYKIIEKRQSVAFWCNPISGHATLYWYQQILGQGPKLLIQFQNNGVVDDSQLPKDRFSAERLKGVDSTLKIQPAKLEDSAVYLCASSSRPGAEAFFGQGTRLTVV.

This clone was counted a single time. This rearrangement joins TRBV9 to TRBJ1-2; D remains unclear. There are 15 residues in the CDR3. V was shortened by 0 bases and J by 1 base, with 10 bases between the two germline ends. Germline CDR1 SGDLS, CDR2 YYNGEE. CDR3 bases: TGTGCCAGCAGCGTAGACGAGGGAATTAACTATGGCTACACCTTC. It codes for CASSVDEGINYGYTF.

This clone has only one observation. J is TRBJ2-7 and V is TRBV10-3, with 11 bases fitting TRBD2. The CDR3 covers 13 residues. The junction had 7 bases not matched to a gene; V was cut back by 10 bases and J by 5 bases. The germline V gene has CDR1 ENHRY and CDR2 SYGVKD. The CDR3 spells CATVTSGNDEQYF. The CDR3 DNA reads TGTGCCACCGTGACTAGCGGGAACGACGAGCAGTACTTC.

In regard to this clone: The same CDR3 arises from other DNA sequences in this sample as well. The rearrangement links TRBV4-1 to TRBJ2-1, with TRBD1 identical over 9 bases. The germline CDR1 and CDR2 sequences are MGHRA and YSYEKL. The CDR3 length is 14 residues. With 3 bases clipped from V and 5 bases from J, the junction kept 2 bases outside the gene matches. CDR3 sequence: CASSQGQGHNEQFF. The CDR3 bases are TGCGCCAGCAGCCAGGGACAGGGTCACAATGAGCAGTTCTTC.

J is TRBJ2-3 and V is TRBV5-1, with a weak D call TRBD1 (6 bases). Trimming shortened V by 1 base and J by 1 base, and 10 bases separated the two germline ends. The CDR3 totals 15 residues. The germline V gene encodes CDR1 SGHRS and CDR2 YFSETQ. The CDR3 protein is CASSLQGFGTDTQYF. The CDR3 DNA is TGCGCCAGCAGCTTGCAGGGGTTTGGCACAGATACGCAGTATTTT. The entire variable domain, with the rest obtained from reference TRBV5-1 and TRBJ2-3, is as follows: KAGVTQTPRYLIKTRGQQVTLSCSPISGHRSVSWYQQTPGQGLQFLFEYFSETQRNKGNFPGRFSGRQFSNSRSEMNVSTLELGDSALYLCASSLQGFGTDTQYFGPGTRLTVL.

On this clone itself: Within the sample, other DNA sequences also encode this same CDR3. CDR3 nucleotide sequence: TGTGCCAGCAGCGTCGGGCAGGTCACCGGGGAGCTGTTTTTT. Translation gives CASSVGQVTGELFF. The V and J genes are TRBV9 and TRBJ2-2; D unresolved. CDR1 SGDLS and CDR2 YYNGEE come from the germline V gene. The CDR3 loop spans 14 amino acids. The V end was cut by 2 bases, the J end by 4 bases, with 9 bases between.

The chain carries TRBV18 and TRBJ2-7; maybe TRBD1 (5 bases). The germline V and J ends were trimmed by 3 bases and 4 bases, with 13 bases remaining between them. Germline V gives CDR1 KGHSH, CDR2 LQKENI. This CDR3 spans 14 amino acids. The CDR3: CASSPTTGEYEQYF. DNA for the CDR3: TGTGCCAGCTCACCGACCACAGGCGAGTACGAGCAGTACTTC.

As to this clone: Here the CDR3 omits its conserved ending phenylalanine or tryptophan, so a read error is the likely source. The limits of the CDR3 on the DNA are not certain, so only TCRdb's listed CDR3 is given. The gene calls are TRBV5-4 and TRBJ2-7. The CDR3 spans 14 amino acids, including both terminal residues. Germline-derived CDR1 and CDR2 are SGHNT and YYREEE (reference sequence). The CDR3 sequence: CASSLGGRESPRLL.

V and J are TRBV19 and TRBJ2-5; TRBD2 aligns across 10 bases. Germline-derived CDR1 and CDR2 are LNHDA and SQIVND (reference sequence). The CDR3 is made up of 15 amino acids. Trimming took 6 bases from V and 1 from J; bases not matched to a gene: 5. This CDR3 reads CASRHLAGAQETQYF. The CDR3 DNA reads TGTGCCAGTAGACATCTAGCGGGAGCCCAAGAGACCCAGTACTTC.

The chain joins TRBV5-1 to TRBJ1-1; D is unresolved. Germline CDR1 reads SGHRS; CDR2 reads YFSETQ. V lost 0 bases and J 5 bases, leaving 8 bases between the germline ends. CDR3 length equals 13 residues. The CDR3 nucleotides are TGCGCCAGCAGCTTGGGGTTTGAAACTGAAGCTTTCTTT. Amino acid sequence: CASSLGFETEAFF.

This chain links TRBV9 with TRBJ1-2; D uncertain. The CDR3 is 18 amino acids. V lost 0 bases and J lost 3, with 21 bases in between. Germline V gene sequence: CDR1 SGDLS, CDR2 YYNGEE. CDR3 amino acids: CASSVDPTPSAVDYGYTF. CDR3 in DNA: TGTGCCAGCAGCGTAGACCCCACTCCCTCAGCAGTTGACTATGGCTACACCTTC.